The TCR beta chain under discussion was sequenced for a study of cytomegalovirus exposure and HLA in healthy donors. At the level of the study: There were 90 million to 140 million unique TCR beta sequences, drawn from about 180 million T cells, in an earlier analysis. General observations from the study: Sequencing depth across donors, presence/absence analyses assumed, was roughly uniform.

This CDR3 has 14 amino acids. Germline lookup yields CDR1 MDHEN and CDR2 SYDVKM. Trimming left V 2 bases short and J 9 bases short, with 16 bases between. Amplification used 60 Vbeta primers and 13 Jbeta primers. The data were produced by immunoSEQ multiplex PCR, yet TCRdb's version contains in-frame clones alone and is incomplete. The sample is made up of approximately 80,000 clones, and the top ten hold around 4% of it. Note on this clone: Its target is not known.

The chain has TRBV28 and TRBJ1-2, with D hard to call. This clonotype originated in a man in his late teens or twenties in good health and CMV-seropositive. The sequenced sample was PBMCs. CDR3 nucleotides: TGTGCCAGCAGTTTACGCGAGTCTTTCTTCCGCTACACCTTC. As protein: CASSLRESFFRYTF.